What follows are 30 T cell receptor beta chains derived from one specimen sequenced in a study of OX40 agonist ivuxolimab in advanced cancers. Generated by immunoSEQ multiplex PCR, the TCRdb table keeps only in-frame clones and is missing some. Of around 76,000 clones listed, roughly 85% are singletons. The sequenced sample was CD4+ or CD8+ T cells sorted from blood, obtained in a trial of the OX40 agonist ivuxolimab. These TCRs come from an adult with an advanced solid tumor such as melanoma, head and neck, liver or kidney cancer.

The count of this clone is one. The chain couples TRBV2 to TRBJ2-5; D ambiguous. The CDR3 extends over 15 amino acids. V gave up 2 bases and J gave up 4 bases, with 14 bases separating them. Germline V gene sequence: CDR1 SNHLY, CDR2 FYNNEI. CDR3 DNA sequence: TGTGCCAGCAGTGAAATAGACTCCAGGCCAGAGACCCAGTACTTC. It is translated as CASSEIDSRPETQYF.

V usage is TRBV10-3 and J usage is TRBJ2-5; D is undetermined. The CDR3 has 12 residues. The germline CDR1 and CDR2 sequences are ENHRY and SYGVKD. Trimming stripped 0 bases from V and 4 bases from J, with 3 bases between. In DNA form, the CDR3 reads TGTGCCATCAGTGAGTCCGGAGAGACCCAGTACTTC. Encoded protein: CAISESGETQYF.

The chain recombines TRBV4-3 with TRBJ2-7; D could derive from TRBD1 or TRBD2 (5 bases each). The length of the CDR3 is 15 residues. V lost 2 bases and J 2 bases, leaving 13 bases between the germline ends. Germline V gene data show CDR1 as LGHNA and CDR2 as YSLEER. The CDR3 protein is CASSQYQGTPYEQYF. DNA for the CDR3: TGCGCCAGCAGCCAATACCAAGGGACCCCCTACGAGCAGTACTTC.

In DNA, the CDR3 is TGTGCCAGTAGTGAGTACAGGACCAACTATGGCTACACCTTC. Encoded protein: CASSEYRTNYGYTF. The V and J genes are TRBV19 and TRBJ1-2, with D possibly TRBD1 on 5 matching bases. The CDR3 is 14 amino acids. CDR1 LNHDA and CDR2 SQIVND come from the germline V gene (reference sequence). V was clipped by 5 bases and J by 2 bases, with 12 bases between them.

This clone showed up just a few times. The chain has TRBV29-1 and TRBJ2-5; the match to TRBD1 covers 10 bases. Trimming cost V 4 bases and J 7 bases; bases outside gene matches: 3. CDR1 and CDR2 from the germline V gene are SQVTM and ANQGSEA. There are 12 residues in the CDR3. The CDR3: CSVGQGAGTQYF. CDR3 bases: TGCAGCGTTGGACAGGGGGCGGGGACCCAGTACTTC. The whole variable domain, remainder taken from reference TRBV29-1 and TRBJ2-5, is SAVISQKPSRDICQRGTSLTIQCQVDSQVTMMFWYRQQPGQSLTLIATANQGSEATYESGFVIDKFPISRPNLTFSTLTVSNMSPEDSSIYLCSVGQGAGTQYFGPGTRLLVL.

The J gene is TRBJ1-5, the V gene TRBV2, with unresolved D. Germline V gives CDR1 SNHLY, CDR2 FYNNEI. This CDR3 comprises 13 residues. Trimming stripped 5 bases from V and 14 bases from J, with 19 bases between. Written as DNA, the CDR3 is TGTGCCAGCAGTCTTGGCCAGGCCGGCAGAGAGCATTTT. It translates to CASSLGQAGREHF.

This clone was picked up one time. The V and J genes are TRBV18 and TRBJ1-2, with TRBD1 matching over 7 bases. The CDR3 runs to 14 residues. Germline values: CDR1 KGHSH, CDR2 LQKENI. The J segment lost 2 bases and the V segment lost 3 bases, leaving 3 bases of the junction unmatched. The CDR3 is CASSPSTGNYGYTF. The DNA of the CDR3 is TGTGCCAGCTCACCCTCGACAGGGAACTATGGCTACACCTTC.

As for this clone: One end of the junction does not line up with germline, which may come from a read error. The V call is TRBV19, the J call TRBJ1-2; D is uncertain. The length of the CDR3 is 13 residues. Germline loops: CDR1 LNHDA, CDR2 SQIVND (reference sequence). The CDR3 loop is CATSRDRGYGYTF. In nucleotides, the CDR3 is TGTGCCACTAGTCGGGATCGCGGCTATGGCTACACCTTC. The complete variable domain, with remaining parts taken from reference TRBV19 and TRBJ1-2, reads DGGITQSPKYLFRKEGQNVTLSCEQNLNHDAMYWYRQDPGQGLRLIYYSQIVNDFQKGDIAEGYSVSREKKESFPLTVTSAQKNPTAFYLCATSRDRGYGYTFGSGTRLTVV.

This chain connects TRBV16 to TRBJ2-4, with D perhaps TRBD2 (6 bases). CDR1 is KGHSY and CDR2 is FQNENV in the germline V gene. Trimming left V 4 bases short and J 8 bases short, with 15 bases between. The CDR3 sequence is 14 residues long. The chain's CDR3 is CASSPTTGTHIQYF. For the CDR3, the DNA is TGTGCCAGCAGCCCCACCACCGGGACTCACATTCAGTACTTC.

V is TRBV6-5 and J is TRBJ2-1, with TRBD1 matching 11 bases. Germline values: CDR1 MNHEY, CDR2 SVGAGI. This CDR3 comprises 15 residues. The V segment lost 4 bases and the J segment 6 bases; nucleotides outside the gene matches: 5. DNA for the CDR3: TGTGCCAGCAGTTCCCGGGACAGGGGGGGCAATGAGCAGTTCTTC. Translation: CASSSRDRGGNEQFF.

The gene calls are TRBV19 and TRBJ1-5; D gene ambiguous. The V gene lost 5 bases and the J gene lost 5 bases, with 10 bases spanning the gap. Germline CDR1 LNHDA, CDR2 SQIVND (reference sequence). This CDR3 region has 13 residues. The CDR3 spells CASSRQNYQPQHF. CDR3 DNA sequence: TGTGCCAGTAGTCGCCAGAACTATCAGCCCCAGCATTTT.

The V call is TRBV5-1, the J call TRBJ2-3; no definite D call. V gave up 0 bases and J gave up 0 bases, with 11 bases separating them. Germline V gene lookup returns CDR1 SGHRS and CDR2 YFSETQ. This CDR3 comprises 16 residues. CDR3 amino acids: CASSLGTDTSTDTQYF. In DNA, the CDR3 is TGCGCCAGCAGCTTGGGTACAGATACTAGCACAGATACGCAGTATTTT.

The chain links TRBV5-5 to TRBJ1-4, with D possibly TRBD1 on 5 matching bases. The CDR3 covers 14 residues. Per germline, CDR1 SGHKS and CDR2 YYEKEE (reference sequence). The V gene lost 5 bases and the J gene lost 4 bases, with 12 bases spanning the gap. DNA of the CDR3: TGTGCCAGCAGTTGGGGCAGTGGTAATGAAAAACTGTTTTTT. Translating it yields CASSWGSGNEKLFF.

In its sample, this clone was seen many times. The CDR3 region is CASSLILGLYGYTF. For the CDR3, the DNA is TGTGCCAGCAGCTTAATTTTAGGCCTCTATGGCTACACCTTC. The V and J genes are TRBV7-9 and TRBJ1-2; no firm D call. The V end was cut by 2 bases, the J end by 4 bases, with 11 bases between. Germline V gene data show CDR1 as SEHNR and CDR2 as FQNEAQ (reference sequence). The CDR3 consists of 14 residues.

The chain employs TRBV4-3 and TRBJ2-5, with TRBD1 matching 7 bases. The V segment lost 0 bases and the J segment 5 bases; nucleotides outside the gene matches: 9. Germline loops: CDR1 LGHNA, CDR2 YSLEER. This CDR3 is built from 16 residues. CDR3 region: CASSQEMGRGSETQYF. The CDR3, as DNA: TGCGCCAGCAGCCAAGAGATGGGCAGGGGGAGTGAGACCCAGTACTTC.

DNA of the CDR3: TGTGCCAGCAGCCCAGGGTCATCCATGCTATACTTC. It encodes CASSPGSSMLYF. V usage is TRBV7-8 and J usage is TRBJ2-7; a possible D gene is TRBD1 (5 bases). Germline V CDR1 and CDR2: SGHVS, FQNEAQ. The CDR3 consists of 12 residues. V lost 5 bases and J 13 bases, leaving 18 bases between the germline ends.

This chain links TRBV5-1 with TRBJ1-2; 8 positions agree with TRBD1. V was pared by 4 bases and J by 3 bases, with 5 bases of the junction left unmatched. Germline loops: CDR1 SGHRS, CDR2 YFSETQ. This CDR3 spans 14 amino acids. The chain's CDR3 is CASSKDRVDYGYTF. DNA for the CDR3: TGCGCCAGCAGCAAGGACAGGGTCGACTATGGCTACACCTTC. The variable domain in full, completed from reference TRBV5-1 and TRBJ1-2, reads KAGVTQTPRYLIKTRGQQVTLSCSPISGHRSVSWYQQTPGQGLQFLFEYFSETQRNKGNFPGRFSGRQFSNSRSEMNVSTLELGDSALYLCASSKDRVDYGYTFGSGTRLTVV.

CDR3 sequence reads: CAWSGTQGGLGGYTF. CDR3 bases: TGTGCCTGGAGCGGTACGCAGGGTGGGTTAGGGGGCTACACCTTC. The rearrangement uses TRBV30 and TRBJ1-2; TRBD1 might be the D (5 bases). The CDR3 is made up of 15 amino acids. Germline lookup yields CDR1 GTSNPN and CDR2 SVGIG (reference sequence). V lost 3 bases to trimming and J lost 8 bases, with 22 bases between them. Full variable domain (outside the CDR3, taken from reference TRBV30 and TRBJ1-2): SQTIHQWPATLVQPVGSPLSLECTVEGTSNPNLYWYRQAAGRGLQLLFYSVGIGQISSEVPQNLSASRPQDRQFILSSKKLLLSDSGFYLCAWSGTQGGLGGYTFGSGTRLTVV.

This clone has a handful of counts. This CDR3 reads CAWSGTSGEETQYF. The DNA of the CDR3 is TGTGCCTGGAGCGGGACTAGCGGGGAAGAGACCCAGTACTTC. The chain is built from TRBV30 and TRBJ2-5, with TRBD2 matching over 13 bases. V lost 3 bases and J lost 3; bases outside the gene matches: 1. The V gene's germline CDR1 is GTSNPN and CDR2 SVGIG (reference sequence). This CDR3 contains 14 residues.

Here the CDR3 reads CASRTAGGYQYF. CDR3 in DNA: TGTGCCAGCAGGACAGCGGGGGGCTATCAGTACTTC. The chain has TRBV6-5 and TRBJ2-4; 9 positions match TRBD2. The CDR3 extends over 12 amino acids. From germline, CDR1 is MNHEY and CDR2 SVGAGI. V shed 6 bases and J 12 bases; nucleotides not matched to a gene: 6.

The chain joins TRBV6-4 to TRBJ2-7; D gene ambiguous. Trimming cost V 11 bases and J 8 bases, with 22 bases left between them. This CDR3 has 13 amino acids. Germline CDR1 reads MRHNA; CDR2 reads SNTAGT. In nucleotides, the CDR3 is TGTGCCGGACCTTGGGCCCCCCAGCGAAAGCAGTACTTC. Its protein product is CAGPWAPQRKQYF.

The rearrangement joins TRBV6-5 to TRBJ1-4; 8 bases are a match to TRBD1. The CDR3 is 15 amino acids. From germline, CDR1 is MNHEY and CDR2 SVGAGI. The ends lost 6 bases at V and 5 bases at J; junction bases unmatched: 8. The CDR3 DNA reads TGTGCCAGCAGCCAGTCCGGGGACAGGAATGAAAAACTGTTTTTT. Translated: CASSQSGDRNEKLFF.

The V call is TRBV27, the J call TRBJ1-2; 7 nucleotides line up with TRBD1. V trimming: 3 bases; J trimming: 4 bases; junction bases outside the gene matches: 8. This CDR3 contains 15 residues. Germline CDR1 and CDR2: MNHEY and SMNVEV (reference sequence). The CDR3: CASSFNSGTVYGYTF. The CDR3 DNA sequence: TGTGCCAGCAGTTTCAACAGCGGGACAGTCTATGGCTACACCTTC.

With regard to this clone: Different DNA sequences within this sample yield the same CDR3. CDR3 sequence (DNA): TGCGCCAGCAGCTCGGGACAGGCAAACTATGGCTACACCTTC. It translates to CASSSGQANYGYTF. The V gene is TRBV5-1, the J gene TRBJ1-2; 8 bases map to TRBD1. V lost 3 bases, J lost 2 bases, and 3 bases stayed unmatched. The CDR3 has 14 amino acids. Germline assignment: CDR1 SGHRS and CDR2 YFSETQ.

This chain connects TRBV5-1 to TRBJ2-7; the D gene is possibly TRBD1 (5 bases). Germline loops: CDR1 SGHRS, CDR2 YFSETQ. This CDR3 contains 12 residues. Trimming took off 2 bases at V and 3 bases at J, with 6 bases between the two ends. CDR3 coding DNA: TGCGCCAGCAGCTTCACAGGCTACGAGCAGTACTTC. Translated, it gives CASSFTGYEQYF.

V gene TRBV4-3 combines with J gene TRBJ1-1; D gene uncertain. Germline CDR1 LGHNA, CDR2 YSLEER. V was shortened by 0 bases and J by 5 bases, with 22 bases between the two germline ends. The CDR3 consists of 18 residues. CDR3 DNA sequence: TGCGCCAGCAGCCAAGATTTAATCTTCTGGGCGAGGGTGACTGAAGCTTTCTTT. Its protein product is CASSQDLIFWARVTEAFF.

The chain employs TRBV6-1 and TRBJ1-5; D remains ambiguous. The length of the CDR3 is 15 residues. Germline assignment: CDR1 MNHNS and CDR2 SASEGT. V lost 3 bases, J lost 0 bases, and 9 bases lay in between. The CDR3 DNA is TGTGCCAGCAGTGATAAGAGCCATAGCAATCAGCCCCAGCATTTT. Protein sequence: CASSDKSHSNQPQHF.

This clone has a single count. The V gene is TRBV6-1, the J gene TRBJ1-2; 11 bases line up with TRBD1. Germline CDR1 MNHNS, CDR2 SASEGT. The CDR3 loop spans 14 amino acids. Unmatched junction bases numbered 4, after V lost 6 bases and J lost 4 bases. The CDR3 DNA reads TGTGCCAGCAGGGGACAGGGGGAGAGCTATGGCTACACCTTC. Its protein product is CASRGQGESYGYTF.

V gene TRBV19 combines with J gene TRBJ1-2; TRBD1 might be the D (6 bases). The V end was cut by 2 bases, the J end by 0 bases, with 13 bases between. CDR3 length equals 16 residues. Germline loops: CDR1 LNHDA, CDR2 SQIVND (reference sequence). The CDR3 coding sequence is TGTGCCAGTAGTATACAGGGGACTCGCGCTAACTATGGCTACACCTTC. Protein product: CASSIQGTRANYGYTF.

This clone was detected a few times. CDR3 residues: CASSQGATSQETQYF. CDR3 coding DNA: TGCGCCAGCAGCCAAGGTGCGACGAGTCAAGAGACCCAGTACTTC. This chain uses TRBV4-1 with TRBJ2-5; the D is unclear. Per the germline V gene, CDR1 is MGHRA and CDR2 is YSYEKL. V was clipped by 1 base and J by 2 bases, with 11 bases between them. There are 15 residues in the CDR3.